This TCR beta chain emerged from a study of quantifying T cell responses using KT2 cells. Background on the study: TCR alpha and beta constant-region primers primed reverse transcription of RNA. Estimated efficiency of the T4 ligation step was above 8.5% under optimum conditions.

An oligo carrying a UMI was ligated to the cDNA 3' end. First-round PCR used 4 cycles and beta primers RC1.1 and RC1.2 covering TRBC1 and TRBC2. TCRdb re-derived calls from the UMI-ligation and nested PCR reads in MiXCR, one entry per CDR3 protein. Of tens of thousands of distinct CDR3 sequences listed, roughly 10% were seen once; the top ten hold about 10%. The CDR3 totals 14 residues. Trimming took 9 bases from V and 4 from J, leaving 18 bases between them. Per the germline V gene, CDR1 is MNHNY and CDR2 is SVGAGI (reference sequence). The study, taken as a whole, reports: Very high KT2 spike-in numbers caused saturation in KT2 sequence detection.

The sample is PBMC spiked with counted cells of clone KT2. Fixed numbers of PBMC received varying amounts of KT2 cells. This clonotype was detected many times. Its specificity is unknown. The chain is built from TRBV6-6 and TRBJ1-1; TRBD1 is a possible D gene (6 bases). This receptor was taken from a human donor. Sequencing was carried out using PBMCs spiked with cells of the T cell clone KT2. CDR3 amino acids: CASRSGGATTEAFF. CDR3 DNA: TGTGCCAGTCGGTCGGGGGGGGCGACCACTGAAGCTTTCTTT.